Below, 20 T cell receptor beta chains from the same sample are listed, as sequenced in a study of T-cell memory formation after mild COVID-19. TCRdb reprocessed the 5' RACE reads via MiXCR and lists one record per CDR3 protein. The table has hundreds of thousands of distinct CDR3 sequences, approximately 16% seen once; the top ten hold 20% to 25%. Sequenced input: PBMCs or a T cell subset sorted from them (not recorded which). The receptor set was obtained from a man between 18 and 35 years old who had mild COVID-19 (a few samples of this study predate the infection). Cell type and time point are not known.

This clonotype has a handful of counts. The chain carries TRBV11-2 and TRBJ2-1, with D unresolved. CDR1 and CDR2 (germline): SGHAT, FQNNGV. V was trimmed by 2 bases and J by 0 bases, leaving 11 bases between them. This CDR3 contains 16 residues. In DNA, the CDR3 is TGTGCCAGCAGCTTAACGGGCAGCCTCTCCTACAATGAGCAGTTCTTC. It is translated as CASSLTGSLSYNEQFF.

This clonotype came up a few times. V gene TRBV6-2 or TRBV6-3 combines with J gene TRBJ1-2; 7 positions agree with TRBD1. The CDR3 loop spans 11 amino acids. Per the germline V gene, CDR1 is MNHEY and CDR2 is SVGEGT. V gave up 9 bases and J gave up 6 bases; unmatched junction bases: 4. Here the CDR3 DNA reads TGTGCCAGTGCGACAGGGAATGGCTACACCTTC. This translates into CASATGNGYTF.

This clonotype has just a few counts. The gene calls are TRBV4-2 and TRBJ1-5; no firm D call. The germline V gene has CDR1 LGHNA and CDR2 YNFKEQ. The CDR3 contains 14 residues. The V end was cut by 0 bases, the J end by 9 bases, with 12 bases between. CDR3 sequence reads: CASSQELGVGPQHF. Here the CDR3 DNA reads TGTGCCAGCAGCCAAGAGCTCGGTGTCGGGCCCCAGCATTTT.

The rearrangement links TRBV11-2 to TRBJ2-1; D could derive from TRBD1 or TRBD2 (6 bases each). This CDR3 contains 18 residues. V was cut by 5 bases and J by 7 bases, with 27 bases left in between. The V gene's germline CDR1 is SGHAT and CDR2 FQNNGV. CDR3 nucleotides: TGTGCCAGCAGCCCCGGTTCCGGCCGGGGGCAAGTAAGAAATGAGCAGTTCTTC. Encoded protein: CASSPGSGRGQVRNEQFF.

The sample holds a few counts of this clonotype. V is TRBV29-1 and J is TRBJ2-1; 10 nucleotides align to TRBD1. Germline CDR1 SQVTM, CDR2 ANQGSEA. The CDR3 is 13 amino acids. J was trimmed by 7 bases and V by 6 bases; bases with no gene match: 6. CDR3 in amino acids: CSVDRGLGNEQFF. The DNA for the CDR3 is TGCAGCGTCGACAGGGGGCTAGGGAATGAGCAGTTCTTC.

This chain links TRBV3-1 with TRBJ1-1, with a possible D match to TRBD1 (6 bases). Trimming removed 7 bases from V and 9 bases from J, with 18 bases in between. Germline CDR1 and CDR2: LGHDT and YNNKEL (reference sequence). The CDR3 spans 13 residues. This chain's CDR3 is CASKIGGQGKAFF. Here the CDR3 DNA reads TGTGCCAGCAAAATCGGGGGGCAGGGGAAAGCTTTCTTT.

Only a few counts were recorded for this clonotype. CDR3 sequence (DNA): TGTGCCAGCAGGACACCCCACTCTGGAAACACCATATATTTT. It yields the protein CASRTPHSGNTIYF. V usage is TRBV11-2 and J usage is TRBJ1-3, with unresolved D. Germline-derived CDR1 and CDR2 are SGHAT and FQNNGV. V lost 6 bases to trimming and J lost 0 bases, with 9 bases between them. CDR3 length equals 14 residues.

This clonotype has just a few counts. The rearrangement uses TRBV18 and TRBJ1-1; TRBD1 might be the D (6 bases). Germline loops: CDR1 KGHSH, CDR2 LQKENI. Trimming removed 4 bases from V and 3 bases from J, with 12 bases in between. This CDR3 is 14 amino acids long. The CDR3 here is CASSLDRYYTEAFF. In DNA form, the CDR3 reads TGTGCCAGCTCACTAGACAGGTATTACACTGAAGCTTTCTTT.

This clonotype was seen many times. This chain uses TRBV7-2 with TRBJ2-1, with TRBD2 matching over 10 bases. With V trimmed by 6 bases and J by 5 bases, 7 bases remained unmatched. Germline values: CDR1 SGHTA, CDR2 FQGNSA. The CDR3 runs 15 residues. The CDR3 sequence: CASRLLAGDNNEQFF. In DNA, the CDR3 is TGTGCCAGCAGGTTGCTAGCGGGGGACAACAATGAGCAGTTCTTC.

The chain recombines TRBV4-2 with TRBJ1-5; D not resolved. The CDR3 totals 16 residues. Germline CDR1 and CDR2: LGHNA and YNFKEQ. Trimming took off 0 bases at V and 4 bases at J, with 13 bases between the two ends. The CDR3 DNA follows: TGTGCCAGCAGCCAAGATCCCGTATTGGGGAATCAGCCCCAGCATTTT. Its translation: CASSQDPVLGNQPQHF.

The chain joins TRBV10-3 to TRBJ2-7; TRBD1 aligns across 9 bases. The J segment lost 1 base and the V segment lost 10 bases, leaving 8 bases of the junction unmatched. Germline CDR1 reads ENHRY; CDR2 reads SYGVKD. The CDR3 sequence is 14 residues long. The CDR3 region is CATRPGTGSYEQYF. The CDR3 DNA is TGTGCCACCCGTCCCGGGACAGGGTCCTACGAGCAGTACTTC.

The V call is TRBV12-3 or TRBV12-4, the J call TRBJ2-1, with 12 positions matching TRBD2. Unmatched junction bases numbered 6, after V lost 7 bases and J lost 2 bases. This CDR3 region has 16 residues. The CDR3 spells CASTDRLAGAYNEQFF. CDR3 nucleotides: TGTGCCAGCACCGATCGACTAGCGGGGGCCTACAATGAGCAGTTCTTC.

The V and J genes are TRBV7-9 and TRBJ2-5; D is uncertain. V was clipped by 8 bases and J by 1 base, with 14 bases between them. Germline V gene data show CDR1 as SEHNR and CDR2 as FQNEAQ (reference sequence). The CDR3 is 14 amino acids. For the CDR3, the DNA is TGTGCCAGCGCCTCAAGGTCTGCCCAAGAGACCCAGTACTTC. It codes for CASASRSAQETQYF.

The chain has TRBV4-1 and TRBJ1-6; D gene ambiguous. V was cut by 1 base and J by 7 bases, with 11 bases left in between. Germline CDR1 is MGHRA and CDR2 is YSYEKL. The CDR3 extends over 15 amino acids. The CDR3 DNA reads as TGCGCCAGCAGCCAAGTTTTTTCGGAAAATTCACCCCTCCACTTT. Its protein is CASSQVFSENSPLHF.

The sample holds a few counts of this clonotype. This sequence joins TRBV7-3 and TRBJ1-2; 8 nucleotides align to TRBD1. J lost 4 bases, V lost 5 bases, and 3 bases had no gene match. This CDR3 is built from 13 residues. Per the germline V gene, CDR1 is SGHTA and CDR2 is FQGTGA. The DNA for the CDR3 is TGTGCCAGCAGCAATGGACAGGGCTATGGCTACACCTTC. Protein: CASSNGQGYGYTF. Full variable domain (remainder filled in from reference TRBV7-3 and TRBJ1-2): GAGVSQTPSNKVTEKGKYVELRCDPISGHTALYWYRQSLGQGPEFLIYFQGTGAADDSGLPNDRFFAVRPEGSVSTLKIQRTERGDSAVYLCASSNGQGYGYTFGSGTRLTVV.

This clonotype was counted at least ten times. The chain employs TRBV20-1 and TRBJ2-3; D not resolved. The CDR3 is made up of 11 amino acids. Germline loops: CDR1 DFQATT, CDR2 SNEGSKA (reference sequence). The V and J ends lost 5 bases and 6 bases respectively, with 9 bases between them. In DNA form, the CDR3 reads TGCAGTGCTCCCTTCATGGATACGCAGTATTTT. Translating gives CSAPFMDTQYF.

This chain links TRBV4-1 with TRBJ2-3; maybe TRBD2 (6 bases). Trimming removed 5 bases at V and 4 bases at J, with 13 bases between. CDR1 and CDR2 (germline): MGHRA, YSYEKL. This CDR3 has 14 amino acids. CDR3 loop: CASSDAGGPDTQYF. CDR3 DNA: TGCGCCAGCAGCGATGCCGGGGGTCCAGATACGCAGTATTTT.

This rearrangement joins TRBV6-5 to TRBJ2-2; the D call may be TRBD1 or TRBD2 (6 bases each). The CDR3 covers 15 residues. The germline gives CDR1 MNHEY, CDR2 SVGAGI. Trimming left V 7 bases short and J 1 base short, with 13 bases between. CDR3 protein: CASIGGLGNTGELFF. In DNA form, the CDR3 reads TGTGCCAGCATCGGGGGCCTGGGGAACACCGGGGAGCTGTTTTTT.

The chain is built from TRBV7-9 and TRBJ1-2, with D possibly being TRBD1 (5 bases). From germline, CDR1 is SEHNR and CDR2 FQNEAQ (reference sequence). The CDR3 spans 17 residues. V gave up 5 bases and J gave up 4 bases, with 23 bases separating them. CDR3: CASSPLRGQKSTYGYTF. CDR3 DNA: TGTGCCAGCAGCCCCCTGAGGGGCCAAAAATCAACCTATGGCTACACCTTC.

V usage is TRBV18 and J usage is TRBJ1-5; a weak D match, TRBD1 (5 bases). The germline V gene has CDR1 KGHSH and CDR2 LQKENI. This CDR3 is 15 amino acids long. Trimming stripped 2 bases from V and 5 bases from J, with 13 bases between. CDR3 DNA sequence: TGTGCCAGCTCACCATTCGGCAGAGGGGATCAGCCCCAGCATTTT. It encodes CASSPFGRGDQPQHF.